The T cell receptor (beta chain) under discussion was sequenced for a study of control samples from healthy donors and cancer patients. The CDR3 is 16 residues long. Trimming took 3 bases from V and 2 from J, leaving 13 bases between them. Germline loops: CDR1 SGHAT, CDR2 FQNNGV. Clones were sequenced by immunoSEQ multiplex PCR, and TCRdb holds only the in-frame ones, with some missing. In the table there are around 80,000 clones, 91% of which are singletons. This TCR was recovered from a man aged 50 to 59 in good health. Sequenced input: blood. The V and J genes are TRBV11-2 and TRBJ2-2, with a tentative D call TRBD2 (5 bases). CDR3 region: CASSFDGLRNTGELFF. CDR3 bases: TGTGCCAGCAGCTTCGACGGACTGCGAAACACCGGGGAGCTGTTTTTT.